Each of the 27 T cell receptor beta chains below was sequenced from the same sample in a study of control samples from healthy donors and cancer patients. The assay was immunoSEQ multiplex PCR, and TCRdb's table has in-frame clones only and misses some. The repertoire holds about 92,000 clones, around 82% seen once, with over 7.5% in the top ten. The sample comprised blood. These receptor sequences come from a woman aged 60-75 years in good health.

This sequence joins TRBV13 and TRBJ2-2, with 9 bases aligning to TRBD1. Per the germline V gene, CDR1 is PRHDT and CDR2 is FYEKMQ (reference sequence). V was pared by 5 bases and J by 1 base, with 8 bases of the junction left unmatched. The CDR3 runs 17 residues. The CDR3 reads CASSPGTGLGNTGELFF. The CDR3 region has the DNA TGTGCCAGCAGCCCCGGGACAGGGTTAGGGAACACCGGGGAGCTGTTTTTT.

This clone appeared a single time. This rearrangement joins TRBV5-1 to TRBJ2-7, with 11 bases identical to TRBD2. Trimming cost V 3 bases and J 2 bases; bases outside gene matches: 4. The CDR3 has 15 residues. The germline V gene has CDR1 SGHRS and CDR2 YFSETQ. CDR3 nucleotide sequence: TGCGCCAGCAGCTACGGGACTAGCGGTACCTACGAGCAGTACTTC. The encoded protein is CASSYGTSGTYEQYF.

The CDR3 region is CASSPVHETSGRHEQFF. In DNA, the CDR3 is TGTGCCAGCTCACCAGTGCACGAGACTAGCGGGAGGCATGAGCAGTTCTTC. This chain links TRBV18 with TRBJ2-1, with 13 bases aligning to TRBD2. Germline assignment: CDR1 KGHSH and CDR2 LQKENI. The V segment lost 2 bases and the J segment 8 bases; nucleotides outside the gene matches: 9. This CDR3 has 17 residues.

The chain uses TRBV5-1 and TRBJ1-4; D call uncertain. Trimming shortened V by 2 bases and J by 3 bases, and 2 bases separated the two germline ends. The CDR3 covers 12 residues. Germline-derived CDR1 and CDR2 are SGHRS and YFSETQ. Written as DNA, the CDR3 is TGCGCCAGCAGCTTTCCTAATGAAAAACTGTTTTTT. It translates to CASSFPNEKLFF.

V is TRBV11-2 and J is TRBJ1-1; D is uncertain. Deletions cut 4 bases from V and 7 bases from J, with 13 bases between. CDR1 and CDR2 from the germline V gene are SGHAT and FQNNGV. This CDR3 comprises 13 residues. CDR3 amino acids: CASSSGRGGEAFF. CDR3 nucleotide sequence: TGTGCCAGCAGCTCCGGTCGTGGAGGTGAAGCTTTCTTT.

This chain joins TRBV18 and TRBJ2-7, with no clear D. V was pared by 3 bases and J by 2 bases, with 11 bases between. Germline V gene lookup returns CDR1 KGHSH and CDR2 LQKENI. This CDR3 comprises 14 residues. The CDR3 sequence: CASSPPLVTYEQYF. CDR3 DNA sequence: TGTGCCAGCTCACCCCCTCTCGTAACCTACGAGCAGTACTTC.

This rearrangement joins TRBV7-6 to TRBJ2-7, with TRBD1 as a possible D gene (6 bases). Germline loops: CDR1 SGHVS, CDR2 FNYEAQ. The CDR3 has 15 amino acids. The V end lost 2 bases, the J end lost 6 bases, and 17 bases lay between the germline ends. The CDR3 nucleotides are TGTGCCAGCAGCTTAACCGAGAGGGTACAGGGCGAGCAGTACTTC. Its translation: CASSLTERVQGEQYF.

The chain is built from TRBV6-1 and TRBJ1-1; D not resolved. Germline CDR1 MNHNS, CDR2 SASEGT. CDR3 length equals 13 residues. Trimming took 3 bases from V and 0 from J, leaving 5 bases between them. CDR3 in DNA: TGTGCCAGCAGTGACCTCTTGAACACTGAAGCTTTCTTT. Translated, it gives CASSDLLNTEAFF.

This rearrangement joins TRBV3-1 (or the pseudogene TRBV3-2) to TRBJ2-2, with unresolved D. Trimming shortened V by 0 bases and J by 0 bases, and 2 bases separated the two germline ends. This CDR3 spans 14 amino acids. The germline CDR1 and CDR2 sequences are LGHDT and YNNKEL (reference sequence). The CDR3 here is CASSQEANTGELFF. CDR3 coding DNA: TGTGCCAGCAGCCAAGAAGCGAACACCGGGGAGCTGTTTTTT.

This clone showed up just a few times. The chain recombines TRBV10-1 with TRBJ2-4, with a weak D call TRBD2 (7 bases). The CDR3 covers 15 residues. The V end lost 3 bases, the J end lost 3 bases, and 12 bases lay between the germline ends. Germline V lookup: CDR1 WNHNN, CDR2 SYGVQD (reference sequence). The CDR3 loop reads CASSDGGAGKNIQYF. In DNA form, the CDR3 reads TGCGCCAGCAGTGATGGGGGGGCCGGCAAAAACATTCAGTACTTC.

The J gene is TRBJ1-2, the V gene TRBV2; no definite D call. Germline-derived CDR1 and CDR2 are SNHLY and FYNNEI. This CDR3 contains 11 residues. V was clipped by 7 bases and J by 3 bases, with 6 bases between them. The CDR3 is CASKEDYGYTF. Written as DNA, the CDR3 is TGTGCCAGCAAAGAGGACTATGGCTACACCTTC.

The chain employs TRBV6-1 and TRBJ2-7; 7 bases line up with TRBD2. The germline V gene encodes CDR1 MNHNS and CDR2 SASEGT. This CDR3 has 15 residues. The V segment lost 3 bases and the J segment 1 base; nucleotides outside the gene matches: 6. The CDR3 nucleotides read TGTGCCAGCAGTGATCTTGGGGGGGTTTCCTACGAGCAGTACTTC. Amino acids: CASSDLGGVSYEQYF.

The chain uses TRBV5-6 and TRBJ1-3, with a tentative D call TRBD1 (5 bases). Trimming shortened V by 0 bases and J by 1 base, and 5 bases separated the two germline ends. The CDR3 has 14 residues. Germline CDR1 and CDR2: SGHDT and YYEEEE. In nucleotides, the CDR3 is TGTGCCAGCAGCTTGGAGGGGTCTGGAAACACCATATATTTT. Protein sequence: CASSLEGSGNTIYF.

This clone was picked up a small number of times. The V and J genes are TRBV5-1 and TRBJ1-2, with TRBD1 identical over 8 bases. Trimming removed 3 bases from V and 0 bases from J; junction bases left unmatched: 16. Germline-derived CDR1 and CDR2 are SGHRS and YFSETQ. The CDR3 loop spans 19 amino acids. This CDR3 reads CASSSFSSGTGQANYGYTF. CDR3 nucleotide sequence: TGCGCCAGCAGCTCCTTTTCCTCAGGGACAGGTCAAGCTAACTATGGCTACACCTTC. Full variable domain (outside the CDR3, taken from reference TRBV5-1 and TRBJ1-2): KAGVTQTPRYLIKTRGQQVTLSCSPISGHRSVSWYQQTPGQGLQFLFEYFSETQRNKGNFPGRFSGRQFSNSRSEMNVSTLELGDSALYLCASSSFSSGTGQANYGYTFGSGTRLTVV.

This clone has only one observation. CDR3 in DNA: TGTGCCAGCAGCAATTATAGGGGCGGAAACACCATATATTTT. Its translation is CASSNYRGGNTIYF. V usage is TRBV21-1 and J usage is TRBJ1-3; TRBD1, the table's D call, lacks a check against the DNA. TRBV21-1 represents a pseudogene. The length of the CDR3 is 14 residues.

The V gene is TRBV10-1, the J gene TRBJ1-1; D perhaps matches TRBD1 (5 bases). Germline lookup yields CDR1 WNHNN and CDR2 SYGVQD (reference sequence). The ends were cut back, 6 bases at V and 1 base at J, with 12 bases in the middle. The CDR3 has 14 residues. The CDR3 sequence: CASRSGRPNTEAFF. CDR3 nucleotides: TGCGCCAGCAGGTCGGGGCGGCCGAACACTGAAGCTTTCTTT.

The chain joins TRBV2 to TRBJ2-5; D gene unclear. Germline V gene data show CDR1 as SNHLY and CDR2 as FYNNEI. V lost 4 bases, J lost 2 bases, and 2 bases lay in between. The CDR3 covers 11 residues. The CDR3 loop is CASSVQETQYF. CDR3 nucleotides: TGTGCCAGCAGTGTTCAAGAGACCCAGTACTTC.

This clone was seen just once. The chain is built from TRBV4-1 and TRBJ2-7; 14 positions agree with TRBD2. J was trimmed by 6 bases and V by 1 base; bases with no gene match: 2. The CDR3 runs 15 residues. CDR1 and CDR2 from the germline V gene are MGHRA and YSYEKL. In nucleotides, the CDR3 is TGCGCCAGCAGCCAAGGCGGACTAGCGGGGGGCGAGCAGTACTTC. Amino acids: CASSQGGLAGGEQYF.

Only a few counts were recorded for this clone. The V and J genes are TRBV5-1 and TRBJ1-2; no clear D. The CDR3 length is 14 residues. V lost 6 bases and J lost 1, with 13 bases in between. Germline V gives CDR1 SGHRS, CDR2 YFSETQ. CDR3 bases: TGCGCCAGCAACCAGGAGCCGAATAACTATGGCTACACCTTC. Translation gives CASNQEPNNYGYTF.

The CDR3 spells CASSLVSGTYEQYF. For the CDR3, the DNA is TGTGCCAGCAGCTTAGTATCGGGGACCTACGAGCAGTACTTC. The chain combines TRBV7-9 with TRBJ2-7, with D perhaps TRBD2 (5 bases). The CDR3 consists of 14 residues. Germline-derived CDR1 and CDR2 are SEHNR and FQNEAQ (reference sequence). Trimming took 1 base from V and 2 from J, leaving 9 bases between them.

The chain recombines TRBV9 with TRBJ2-3, with TRBD2 as a possible D gene (7 bases). V gave up 3 bases and J gave up 5 bases, with 13 bases separating them. This CDR3 is 14 amino acids long. Per the germline V gene, CDR1 is SGDLS and CDR2 is YYNGEE. The CDR3 DNA is TGTGCCAGCAGCGGGGGGGGCACGATAGATACGCAGTATTTT. Translated, it gives CASSGGGTIDTQYF.

Of note for this clone: Because the CDR3's place on the DNA is in doubt, the DNA is left out and the CDR3 is given as listed by TCRdb. This chain uses TRBV21-1 with TRBJ2-2; whether TRBD2, the table's D call, matches the DNA was not checked. TRBV21-1 is an annotated pseudogene. The CDR3 contains 19 residues when both ends are counted. CDR3 amino acids: CASSSPNVGGGALSGELFF.

This rearrangement joins TRBV2 to TRBJ2-3; 8 positions agree with TRBD2. The germline gives CDR1 SNHLY, CDR2 FYNNEI. V dropped 8 bases and J dropped 2; count of bases not matched to a gene: 9. CDR3 length: 15 amino acids. CDR3 sequence: CASGNSGVPTDTQYF. CDR3 bases: TGTGCCAGCGGGAATAGCGGGGTCCCCACAGATACGCAGTATTTT.

J is TRBJ2-1 and V is TRBV18; 7 bases are shared with TRBD1. Trimming removed 0 bases from V and 8 bases from J; junction bases left unmatched: 7. This CDR3 is built from 15 residues. Germline lookup yields CDR1 KGHSH and CDR2 LQKENI. The CDR3 DNA follows: TGTGCCAGCTCACCACCCAGACAGGGCAGGGATGAGCAGTTCTTC. It translates to CASSPPRQGRDEQFF.

The chain carries TRBV4-1 and TRBJ2-1; TRBD2 is a possible D gene (6 bases). V lost 4 bases and J lost 0, with 19 bases in between. The CDR3 length is 18 residues. Germline values: CDR1 MGHRA, CDR2 YSYEKL. The chain's CDR3 is CASSRKAGGDSSYNEQFF. For the CDR3, the DNA is TGCGCCAGCAGCCGAAAGGCAGGCGGGGACTCCTCCTACAATGAGCAGTTCTTC.

CDR3 nucleotide sequence: TGTGCCAGCACCCAACAGAGGAACACCGGGGAGCTGTTTTTT. Protein: CASTQQRNTGELFF. The rearrangement uses TRBV6-5 and TRBJ2-2; no reliable D call. Germline V gene lookup returns CDR1 MNHEY and CDR2 SVGAGI. The CDR3 length is 14 residues. Trimming took off 7 bases at V and 1 base at J, with 10 bases between the two ends.

V is TRBV20-1 and J is TRBJ1-2; D gene unclear. The CDR3 totals 13 residues. Germline-derived CDR1 and CDR2 are DFQATT and SNEGSKA (reference sequence). Trimming removed 3 bases from V and 4 bases from J, with 12 bases in between. The CDR3 DNA sequence: TGCAGTGCTAGTGGGTCGCAAACCTATGGCTACACCTTC. It specifies CSASGSQTYGYTF.